Listed here are 18 T cell receptor beta chains from one sample, sequenced in a study of OX40 agonist ivuxolimab in advanced cancers. Here immunoSEQ multiplex PCR was the method, and the copy in TCRdb shows in-frame clones only, minus some. The repertoire holds 35,000 to 40,000 clones, with approximately 79% as singletons. Specimen: CD4+ or CD8+ T cells sorted from blood, collected in a trial of the OX40 agonist ivuxolimab. These receptors were taken from an adult with an advanced solid tumor such as melanoma, head and neck, liver or kidney cancer.

The rearrangement uses TRBV5-5 and TRBJ2-1; no reliable D call. The CDR3 has 17 residues. V lost 0 bases and J lost 0, with 13 bases in between. In germline, CDR1 is SGHKS, CDR2 YYEKEE (reference sequence). This CDR3 reads CASSLARLLGSYNEQFF. For the CDR3, the DNA is TGTGCCAGCAGCTTGGCCAGACTGTTAGGCTCCTACAATGAGCAGTTCTTC.

The V gene is TRBV4-3, the J gene TRBJ2-1; the match to TRBD2 covers 8 bases. Germline-derived CDR1 and CDR2 are LGHNA and YSLEER. J lost 9 bases, V lost 4 bases, and 11 bases had no gene match. The CDR3 loop spans 15 amino acids. CDR3 amino acids: CASSPPNGGAGEQFF. The CDR3 nucleotides read TGCGCCAGCAGCCCTCCAAACGGGGGGGCGGGTGAGCAGTTCTTC.

This chain uses TRBV6-5 with TRBJ1-2, with 8 nucleotides matching TRBD1. J was trimmed by 2 bases and V by 7 bases; bases with no gene match: 6. Germline CDR1 MNHEY, CDR2 SVGAGI. The CDR3 runs to 14 residues. The DNA of the CDR3 is TGTGCCAGCACAAACAGGGGGGGAAACTATGGCTACACCTTC. Amino acid sequence: CASTNRGGNYGYTF.

This chain uses TRBV7-9 with TRBJ2-7, with D maybe TRBD1 (6 bases). V was trimmed by 4 bases and J by 0 bases, leaving 10 bases between them. Germline V gene lookup returns CDR1 SEHNR and CDR2 FQNEAQ (reference sequence). The CDR3 runs to 14 residues. The CDR3 is CASSYDRNSYEQYF. In DNA, the CDR3 is TGTGCCAGCAGCTACGACAGGAACTCCTACGAGCAGTACTTC.

This chain joins TRBV7-9 and TRBJ2-1; D is perhaps TRBD1 (6 bases). The CDR3 extends over 14 amino acids. The V and J ends lost 7 bases and 7 bases respectively, with 17 bases between them. The V gene's germline CDR1 is SEHNR and CDR2 FQNEAQ (reference sequence). This chain's CDR3 is CASKAQGSSNEQFF. The CDR3 DNA reads TGTGCCAGCAAAGCACAGGGAAGTAGTAATGAGCAGTTCTTC.

This clone was recorded a few times. The chain joins TRBV10-3 to TRBJ1-5; D is undetermined. V was cut by 8 bases and J by 8 bases, with 19 bases left in between. The CDR3 spans 14 residues. CDR1 ENHRY and CDR2 SYGVKD come from the germline V gene. The CDR3 DNA reads TGTGCCATCGAATCCCGGGTGCAAGATAAGCCCCAGCATTTT. Amino acids: CAIESRVQDKPQHF.

The chain carries TRBV5-8 and TRBJ1-1; D is ambiguous. Germline CDR1 reads SGHTS; CDR2 reads YDEGEE. The CDR3 covers 11 residues. V was cut by 0 bases and J by 9 bases, with 6 bases left in between. The CDR3: CASSLGAQAFF. The CDR3, as DNA: TGTGCCAGCAGCTTGGGCGCCCAAGCTTTCTTT.

V gene TRBV9 combines with J gene TRBJ1-4; 9 bases map to TRBD1. In germline, CDR1 is SGDLS, CDR2 YYNGEE. This CDR3 contains 14 residues. V was pared by 4 bases and J by 7 bases, with 5 bases of the junction left unmatched. DNA of the CDR3: TGTGCCAGCAGCCGGACAGGGGCCGGTGAAAAACTGTTTTTT. It codes for CASSRTGAGEKLFF.

The chain employs TRBV5-6 and TRBJ1-2; no firm D call. Germline V gene data show CDR1 as SGHDT and CDR2 as YYEEEE. The length of the CDR3 is 13 residues. With 0 bases removed from V and 4 bases from J, the gap between germline ends came to 7 bases. The CDR3 DNA sequence: TGTGCCAGCAGCTTGGCGGCGTTCTATGGCTACACCTTC. Its protein product is CASSLAAFYGYTF.

This chain uses TRBV7-2 with TRBJ2-3, with 10 bases that match TRBD2. The CDR3 is 16 amino acids. With 5 bases clipped from V and 4 bases from J, the junction kept 9 bases outside the gene matches. Germline values: CDR1 SGHTA, CDR2 FQGNSA. This CDR3 reads CASSLGAGGPADTQYF. Here the CDR3 DNA reads TGTGCCAGCAGCCTCGGAGCGGGGGGGCCGGCAGATACGCAGTATTTT.

This chain links TRBV5-6 with TRBJ1-1; D might be TRBD1 (5 bases). Between the trimmed V and J ends, which lost 0 bases and 1 base, there was a span of 13 bases. Germline V gene lookup returns CDR1 SGHDT and CDR2 YYEEEE. The length of the CDR3 is 16 residues. The CDR3 reads CASSLAGPFSNTEAFF. The CDR3, as DNA: TGTGCCAGCAGCTTGGCGGGGCCTTTTTCGAACACTGAAGCTTTCTTT.

This chain connects TRBV19 to TRBJ1-1; D might be TRBD1 (6 bases). V dropped 4 bases and J dropped 7 bases, with 13 bases sitting between them. The V gene's germline CDR1 is LNHDA and CDR2 SQIVND (reference sequence). The CDR3 sequence is 13 residues long. Here the CDR3 DNA reads TGTGCCAGTAGTACCTCACAGGGCTTTGAAGCTTTCTTT. Its translation: CASSTSQGFEAFF.

V and J are TRBV6-1 and TRBJ1-2; D is undetermined. The V and J ends lost 0 bases and 4 bases respectively, with 9 bases between them. CDR3 length equals 14 residues. Germline CDR1 reads MNHNS; CDR2 reads SASEGT. CDR3: CASSEATDGYGYTF. In DNA, the CDR3 is TGTGCCAGCAGTGAAGCCACAGACGGCTATGGCTACACCTTC.

The chain recombines TRBV2 with TRBJ1-6; no definite D call. CDR1 and CDR2 from the germline V gene are SNHLY and FYNNEI. CDR3 length equals 13 residues. The V and J ends lost 3 bases and 4 bases respectively, with 4 bases between them. In nucleotides, the CDR3 is TGTGCCAGCAGTGATGGGTATAATTCACCCCTCCACTTT. Its translation: CASSDGYNSPLHF. The full variable domain, its missing parts supplied by reference TRBV2 and TRBJ1-6, is EPEVTQTPSHQVTQMGQEVILRCVPISNHLYFYWYRQILGQKVEFLVSFYNNEISEKSEIFDDQFSVERPDGSNFTLKIRSTKLEDSAMYFCASSDGYNSPLHFGNGTRLTVT.

The J gene is TRBJ2-1, the V gene TRBV18; the match to TRBD1 covers 8 bases. This CDR3 comprises 15 residues. Germline V gives CDR1 KGHSH, CDR2 LQKENI. Trimming cost V 6 bases and J 9 bases; bases outside gene matches: 13. Here the CDR3 reads CASSPGTGTGSEQFF. CDR3 DNA: TGTGCCAGCTCCCCAGGGACAGGAACTGGTAGTGAGCAGTTCTTC.

This chain joins TRBV29-1 and TRBJ1-2; D not resolved. Trimming shortened V by 7 bases and J by 9 bases, and 15 bases separated the two germline ends. CDR1 and CDR2 from the germline V gene are SQVTM and ANQGSEA. The CDR3 length is 11 residues. The CDR3 spells CSATSGESYTF. The DNA of the CDR3 is TGCAGCGCAACTTCGGGAGAAAGCTACACCTTC.

The chain is built from TRBV19 and TRBJ1-5; 7 nucleotides agree with TRBD1. V trimming: 5 bases; J trimming: 7 bases; junction bases outside the gene matches: 8. This CDR3 region has 14 residues. Germline CDR1 LNHDA, CDR2 SQIVND (reference sequence). CDR3 DNA: TGTGCCAGTAGTGGGGCAGGGGGGATGCAGCCCCAGCATTTT. It translates to CASSGAGGMQPQHF.

CDR3 in amino acids: CASSPGWANVLTF. The CDR3 bases are TGTGCCAGCAGCCCCGGGTGGGCCAACGTCCTGACTTTC. J is TRBJ2-6 and V is TRBV11-2; no firm D call. The CDR3 extends over 13 amino acids. V was cut by 5 bases and J by 5 bases, with 7 bases left in between. CDR1 is SGHAT and CDR2 is FQNNGV in the germline V gene.